The entry that follows covers one TCR beta chain sequence. The data are from a study of cytomegalovirus exposure and HLA in healthy donors. The CDR3 has 16 residues. The V gene end was trimmed by 4 bases and the J gene end by 1 base; junction bases not matched to a gene: 8. Germline CDR1 and CDR2: SGDLS and YYNGEE. It was with 60 Vbeta and 13 Jbeta primers that the PCR ran. Sequencing used immunoSEQ multiplex PCR; TCRdb keeps in-frame clones, though not all of them. Among about 120,000 clones, more than 60% were seen once, and the ten largest hold about 2.5%. The sequence was collected from a woman aged 40 to 50 in good health and CMV-seropositive. The rearrangement joins TRBV9 to TRBJ2-7, with TRBD2 matching 10 bases. Specimen: PBMCs. Written as DNA, the CDR3 is TGTGCCAGCAGCCCCACGGCTAGCGGGAGATCCTACGAGCAGTACTTC. This encodes CASSPTASGRSYEQYF.